The clone carrying this T cell receptor (beta chain) was seen ten or more times. Unique molecular identifiers were added to individual cDNA molecules. A single record per CDR3 protein comes from TCRdb applying MiXCR to the 5' RACE reads. The sample includes about 76,000 distinct CDR3 sequences, about 12% of them seen just once. The sample belongs to a study of early T cells in non-severe SARS-CoV-2 infection. This TCR came from an adult who was a healthcare worker with PCR-confirmed SARS-CoV-2 infection or an uninfected control (not recorded which). Sequencing was carried out using whole blood.

The CDR3, as DNA: TGTGCCAGCAGCCCAGGGGGCATGAACACCGGGGAGCTGTTTTTT. Translated, it gives CASSPGGMNTGELFF. The J gene is TRBJ2-2, the V gene TRBV7-9, with 8 positions matching TRBD1. Trimming removed 5 bases from V and 1 base from J; junction bases left unmatched: 3. Germline V gene sequence: CDR1 SEHNR, CDR2 FQNEAQ (reference sequence). This CDR3 is built from 15 residues.